These 31 T cell receptor beta chains were sequenced from one sample in a study of cytomegalovirus exposure and HLA in healthy donors. The PCR employed 60 Vbeta primers together with 13 Jbeta primers. Repertoires were generated with immunoSEQ multiplex PCR, while TCRdb's copy carries only in-frame clones and drops some. Among around 170,000 clones, about 77% were seen once, and the ten largest hold 2% to 3%. The sample taken for sequencing was PBMCs. All receptors derive from a woman between 25 and 40 years old in good health and CMV-seropositive.

This chain links TRBV7-9 with TRBJ2-5, with TRBD1 matching over 8 bases. The CDR3 has 17 amino acids. Unmatched junction bases numbered 13, after V lost 2 bases and J lost 5 bases. The germline V gene encodes CDR1 SEHNR and CDR2 FQNEAQ (reference sequence). The CDR3 DNA follows: TGTGCCAGCAGCTTATTAGTTGGGGCAGGGGGCCGGGAGACCCAGTACTTC. Translating gives CASSLLVGAGGRETQYF.

The rearrangement joins TRBV27 to TRBJ1-2; no clear D. CDR1 MNHEY and CDR2 SMNVEV come from the germline V gene (reference sequence). V was trimmed by 2 bases and J by 13 bases, leaving 17 bases between them. The CDR3 covers 13 residues. CDR3 in amino acids: CASSLKSRGSRTF. CDR3 DNA: TGTGCCAGCAGTTTAAAGTCTAGAGGGTCTCGCACCTTC.

The genes are TRBV7-2 and TRBJ2-7, with TRBD2 identical over 16 bases. The CDR3 consists of 17 residues. V was clipped by 5 bases and J by 5 bases; unmatched bases: 9. Germline V CDR1 and CDR2: SGHTA, FQGNSA. Here the CDR3 reads CASSVTRGTSGGDEQYF. The CDR3 DNA is TGTGCCAGCAGCGTAACGAGGGGGACTAGCGGGGGGGACGAGCAGTACTTC.

The chain uses TRBV7-6 and TRBJ2-1, with D possibly TRBD2 on 5 matching bases. CDR1 is SGHVS and CDR2 is FNYEAQ in the germline V gene. This CDR3 region has 13 residues. V was trimmed by 0 bases and J by 9 bases, leaving 9 bases between them. The DNA of the CDR3 is TGTGCCAGCAGCTTAGCAGAAGCGGTTGAGCAGTTCTTC. Translation gives CASSLAEAVEQFF.

The chain recombines TRBV5-1 with TRBJ2-5; 14 bases are a match to TRBD2. V lost 2 bases and J lost 5; bases outside the gene matches: 8. This CDR3 region has 17 residues. The V gene's germline CDR1 is SGHRS and CDR2 YFSETQ. CDR3 DNA sequence: TGCGCCAGCAGCTTCGGGACTAGCGGGGGTAGGTCGGAGACCCAGTACTTC. Residues: CASSFGTSGGRSETQYF.

The chain carries TRBV6-6 and TRBJ1-5; TRBD1 aligns across 11 bases. This CDR3 comprises 15 residues. The V gene end was trimmed by 5 bases and the J gene end by 6 bases; junction bases not matched to a gene: 6. Germline V gene lookup returns CDR1 MNHNY and CDR2 SVGAGI (reference sequence). In DNA form, the CDR3 reads TGTGCCAGCAGTACCGGGACAGGGGGTGGTCAGCCCCAGCATTTT. This encodes CASSTGTGGGQPQHF.

The chain recombines TRBV19 with TRBJ1-4; D is uncertain. The CDR3 covers 14 residues. CDR1 is LNHDA and CDR2 is SQIVND in the germline V gene (reference sequence). Between the trimmed V and J ends, which lost 6 bases and 7 bases, there was a span of 15 bases. The CDR3, as DNA: TGTGCCAGTAGCTCAGGAGGGTCCGGTGAAAAACTGTTTTTT. Translating gives CASSSGGSGEKLFF.

The chain carries TRBV19 and TRBJ2-5; 8 positions agree with TRBD1. V lost 2 bases to trimming and J lost 4 bases; unmatched junction nucleotides: 6. The germline gives CDR1 LNHDA, CDR2 SQIVND (reference sequence). This CDR3 contains 15 residues. CDR3 region: CASSIPRGHGETQYF. Here the CDR3 DNA reads TGTGCCAGTAGTATACCCAGGGGGCACGGAGAGACCCAGTACTTC.

The chain employs TRBV6-4 and TRBJ2-2; 7 nucleotides line up with TRBD1. CDR1 and CDR2 from the germline V gene are MRHNA and SNTAGT. V was pared by 0 bases and J by 3 bases, with 1 base of the junction left unmatched. The length of the CDR3 is 15 residues. In nucleotides, the CDR3 is TGTGCCAGCAGTGACTCAGGGACAGACACCGGGGAGCTGTTTTTT. It codes for CASSDSGTDTGELFF.

The rearrangement links TRBV7-8 to TRBJ2-7; 7 bases are shared with TRBD2. This CDR3 spans 12 amino acids. V lost 6 bases, J lost 5 bases, and 4 bases stayed unmatched. The germline V gene has CDR1 SGHVS and CDR2 FQNEAQ. This CDR3 reads CASRTTSDEQYF. For the CDR3, the DNA is TGTGCCAGCAGAACCACTAGCGACGAGCAGTACTTC.

V is TRBV10-3 and J is TRBJ1-5, with unresolved D. Germline V gene sequence: CDR1 ENHRY, CDR2 SYGVKD. Trimming pared 10 bases from V and 3 bases from J, leaving 16 bases between. This CDR3 contains 14 residues. The CDR3 reads CATGVEGFNQPQHF. CDR3 sequence (DNA): TGTGCCACAGGCGTAGAAGGCTTCAATCAGCCCCAGCATTTT.

The V call is TRBV7-2, the J call TRBJ1-5; TRBD1 matches 8 bases. The CDR3 consists of 15 residues. The junction had 9 bases not matched to a gene; V was cut back by 4 bases and J by 7 bases. Germline loops: CDR1 SGHTA, CDR2 FQGNSA. CDR3 nucleotides: TGTGCCAGCAGCTCCGGACAGGGTCAGTACCAGCCCCAGCATTTT. Amino acid sequence: CASSSGQGQYQPQHF.

The genes are TRBV7-2 and TRBJ2-3, with a possible D match to TRBD2 (6 bases). The germline V and J ends were trimmed by 2 bases and 5 bases, with 11 bases remaining between them. CDR1 is SGHTA and CDR2 is FQGNSA in the germline V gene. This CDR3 contains 14 residues. The CDR3 DNA reads as TGTGCCAGCAGCTTAATGGCGGGGAGAGATACGCAGTATTTT. It yields the protein CASSLMAGRDTQYF.

This chain uses TRBV4-2 with TRBJ2-2; D uncertain. Trimming took 0 bases from V and 3 from J, leaving 8 bases between them. CDR1 is LGHNA, CDR2 YNFKEQ, per germline. This CDR3 spans 15 amino acids. CDR3 DNA: TGTGCCAGCAGCCAAGAGTGGCAGTACACCGGGGAGCTGTTTTTT. Translating gives CASSQEWQYTGELFF.

In this sample, this clone turned up a few times. The chain links TRBV7-9 to TRBJ2-1; D is unresolved. The CDR3 has 16 residues. V gave up 0 bases and J gave up 0 bases, with 9 bases separating them. Germline V gene sequence: CDR1 SEHNR, CDR2 FQNEAQ (reference sequence). The CDR3 loop reads CASSLAAWSSYNEQFF. CDR3 bases: TGTGCCAGCAGCTTAGCTGCATGGAGCTCCTACAATGAGCAGTTCTTC.

The chain is built from TRBV4-2 and TRBJ1-5; no definite D call. The CDR3 spans 16 residues. From germline, CDR1 is LGHNA and CDR2 YNFKEQ. V was shortened by 0 bases and J by 3 bases, with 12 bases between the two germline ends. The CDR3 nucleotides read TGTGCCAGCAGCCAAGAAGGAGGACCCTCCAATCAGCCCCAGCATTTT. It codes for CASSQEGGPSNQPQHF.

This sequence joins TRBV19 and TRBJ2-7, with D perhaps matching TRBD1 (6 bases). Germline V gives CDR1 LNHDA, CDR2 SQIVND (reference sequence). V lost 4 bases to trimming and J lost 0 bases, with 10 bases between them. CDR3 size: 14 residues. As DNA, the CDR3 is TGTGCCAGTAGTAGGACAGCTAGCTCCTACGAGCAGTACTTC. Its protein product is CASSRTASSYEQYF.

There are a few counts of this clone. The V and J genes are TRBV6-5 and TRBJ1-4; tentative D call: TRBD1 (5 bases). CDR3 length: 15 amino acids. Germline V gives CDR1 MNHEY, CDR2 SVGAGI. The germline V and J ends were trimmed by 0 bases and 7 bases, with 12 bases remaining between them. This chain's CDR3 is CASSYSGGSREKLFF. CDR3 bases: TGTGCCAGCAGTTACTCGGGGGGGAGTCGTGAAAAACTGTTTTTT.

This chain links TRBV6-6 with TRBJ1-1, with D unresolved. The germline V gene encodes CDR1 MNHNY and CDR2 SVGAGI (reference sequence). This CDR3 comprises 11 residues. V shed 6 bases and J shed 6 bases, with 8 bases lying between them. CDR3 bases: TGTGCCAGCAGGTTAATCGCTGAAGCTTTCTTT. Protein sequence: CASRLIAEAFF.

V is TRBV28 and J is TRBJ1-2, with 9 bases identical to TRBD1. The CDR3 sequence is 14 residues long. The ends lost 3 bases at V and 3 bases at J; junction bases unmatched: 2. Germline loops: CDR1 MDHEN, CDR2 SYDVKM. CDR3 amino acids: CASSFRTGDYGYTF. DNA for the CDR3: TGTGCCAGCAGTTTTCGGACAGGGGACTATGGCTACACCTTC.

V is TRBV19 and J is TRBJ2-2; TRBD2 aligns across 7 bases. V gave up 4 bases and J gave up 2 bases; unmatched junction bases: 10. The germline CDR1 and CDR2 sequences are LNHDA and SQIVND (reference sequence). This CDR3 spans 17 amino acids. The CDR3, as DNA: TGTGCCAGTAGTACCTCCCGGGCGGGGGATAACACCGGGGAGCTGTTTTTT. Its translation: CASSTSRAGDNTGELFF.

The chain combines TRBV28 with TRBJ1-6; D remains ambiguous. Trimming took 6 bases from V and 7 from J, leaving 10 bases between them. The CDR3 has 13 residues. Germline values: CDR1 MDHEN, CDR2 SYDVKM. CDR3 loop: CASRYVANSPLHF. The CDR3 nucleotides are TGTGCCAGCAGGTACGTGGCCAATTCACCCCTCCACTTT. Drawing the rest from reference TRBV28 and TRBJ1-6, the complete variable domain is DVKVTQSSRYLVKRTGEKVFLECVQDMDHENMFWYRQDPGLGLRLIYFSYDVKMKEKGDIPEGYSVSREKKERFSLILESASTNQTSMYLCASRYVANSPLHFGNGTRLTVT.

The chain couples TRBV5-1 to TRBJ2-5, with 7 bases fitting TRBD1. The DNA end is more similar to TRBJ2-7, so the J call may be wrong. The length of the CDR3 is 15 residues. Germline V gene data show CDR1 as SGHRS and CDR2 as YFSETQ. This CDR3 is CASSWDSRSSYEQYF. The CDR3 coding sequence is TGCGCCAGCAGCTGGGACAGCAGAAGCTCCTACGAGCAGTACTTC.

This clone was seen a handful of times. The chain carries TRBV5-5 and TRBJ2-1, with a weak D call TRBD1 (6 bases). CDR1 and CDR2 from the germline V gene are SGHKS and YYEKEE (reference sequence). This CDR3 region has 15 residues. Trimming cost V 0 bases and J 5 bases, with 12 bases left between them. The CDR3 reads CASSLVRGAHNEQFF. For the CDR3, the DNA is TGTGCCAGCAGCTTGGTCAGGGGCGCCCACAATGAGCAGTTCTTC.

The rearrangement joins TRBV7-6 to TRBJ1-2, with 7 nucleotides matching TRBD1. From germline, CDR1 is SGHVS and CDR2 FNYEAQ. This CDR3 has 14 amino acids. V lost 3 bases, J lost 5 bases, and 6 bases stayed unmatched. The CDR3 reads CASSFRQGQYGYTF. The CDR3 DNA is TGTGCCAGCAGCTTTAGACAGGGACAGTATGGCTACACCTTC.

The genes are TRBV19 and TRBJ1-1, with D tentatively TRBD1 (6 bases). Trimming shortened V by 4 bases and J by 6 bases, and 6 bases separated the two germline ends. CDR3 length: 11 amino acids. Germline lookup yields CDR1 LNHDA and CDR2 SQIVND (reference sequence). This CDR3 is CASSTGAEAFF. In DNA form, the CDR3 reads TGTGCCAGTAGTACAGGGGCTGAAGCTTTCTTT.

The chain is built from TRBV6-5 and TRBJ2-2; TRBD1 is a possible D gene (5 bases). Between the trimmed V and J ends, which lost 6 bases and 4 bases, there was a span of 12 bases. Germline CDR1 and CDR2: MNHEY and SVGAGI. The CDR3 runs 14 residues. CDR3 DNA: TGTGCCAGCAGCAATGTAGGGGTCACCGGGGAGCTGTTTTTT. As protein: CASSNVGVTGELFF.

V gene TRBV9 combines with J gene TRBJ2-3; 7 nucleotides match TRBD2. Germline V lookup: CDR1 SGDLS, CDR2 YYNGEE. J lost 6 bases, V lost 0 bases, and 4 bases had no gene match. This CDR3 region has 14 residues. The CDR3 protein is CASSVVPGGDTQYF. CDR3 coding DNA: TGTGCCAGCAGCGTAGTCCCCGGGGGGGATACGCAGTATTTT.

The V gene is TRBV10-2, the J gene TRBJ2-5; possibly TRBD2 for D (5 bases). Judging by the DNA end, TRBJ2-7 fits better; the J call may be wrong. CDR3 length equals 16 residues. The germline V gene encodes CDR1 WSHSY and CDR2 SAAADI. The CDR3 DNA reads TGCGCCAGCAGCGACCCAGGACTCCTTAGCTCCTACGAGCAGTACTTC. Translation: CASSDPGLLSSYEQYF.

The CDR3 here is CASSTTSGKSYNEQFF. CDR3 DNA: TGTGCCAGCAGCACCACCAGCGGGAAGTCCTACAATGAGCAGTTCTTC. V is TRBV7-9 and J is TRBJ2-1; 7 positions agree with TRBD2. With 5 bases clipped from V and 1 base from J, the junction kept 8 bases outside the gene matches. This CDR3 comprises 16 residues. Germline-derived CDR1 and CDR2 are SEHNR and FQNEAQ (reference sequence).

The genes are TRBV4-2 and TRBJ2-3; TRBD2 matches 8 bases. CDR1 is LGHNA, CDR2 YNFKEQ, per germline. This CDR3 region has 16 residues. Trimming took 0 bases from V and 6 from J; bases not matched to a gene: 8. Here the CDR3 DNA reads TGTGCCAGCAGCCAAGATGCCAGCGGGAGTGGGGATACGCAGTATTTT. Protein: CASSQDASGSGDTQYF.